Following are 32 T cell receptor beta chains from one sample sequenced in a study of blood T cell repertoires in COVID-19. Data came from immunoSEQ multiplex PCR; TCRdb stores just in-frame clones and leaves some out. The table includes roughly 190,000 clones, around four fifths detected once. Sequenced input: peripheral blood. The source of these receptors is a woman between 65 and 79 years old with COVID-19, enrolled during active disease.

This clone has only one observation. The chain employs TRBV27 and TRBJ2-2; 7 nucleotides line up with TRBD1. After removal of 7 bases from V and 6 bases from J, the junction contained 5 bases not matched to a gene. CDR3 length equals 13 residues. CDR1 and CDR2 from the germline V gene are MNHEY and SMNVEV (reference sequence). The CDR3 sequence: CASTPTGAGELFF. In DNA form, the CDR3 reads TGTGCCAGCACCCCCACAGGGGCCGGGGAGCTGTTTTTT.

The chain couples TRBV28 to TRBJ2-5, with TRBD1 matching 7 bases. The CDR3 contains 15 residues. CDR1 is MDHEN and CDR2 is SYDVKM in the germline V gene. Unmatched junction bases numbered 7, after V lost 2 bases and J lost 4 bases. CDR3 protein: CASSLKQGFGETQYF. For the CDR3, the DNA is TGTGCCAGCAGTTTAAAACAGGGGTTCGGAGAGACCCAGTACTTC.

The DNA of the CDR3 is TGTGCCAGCAGCGGATCCGGGACAGAGCAGTTCTTC. This sequence encodes CASSGSGTEQFF. This chain connects TRBV11-3 to TRBJ2-1; a weak D match, TRBD1 (6 bases). Germline CDR1 SGHNT, CDR2 YENEEA. Trimming cost V 5 bases and J 10 bases, with 12 bases left between them. This CDR3 is built from 12 residues.

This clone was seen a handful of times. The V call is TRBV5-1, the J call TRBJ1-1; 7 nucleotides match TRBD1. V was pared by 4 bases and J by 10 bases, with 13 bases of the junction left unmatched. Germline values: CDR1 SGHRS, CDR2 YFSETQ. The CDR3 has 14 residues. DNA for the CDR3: TGCGCCAGCAGCCCGCTAGGACAGGTAGATAGAGCTTTCTTT. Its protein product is CASSPLGQVDRAFF. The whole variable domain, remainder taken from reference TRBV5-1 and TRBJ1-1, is KAGVTQTPRYLIKTRGQQVTLSCSPISGHRSVSWYQQTPGQGLQFLFEYFSETQRNKGNFPGRFSGRQFSNSRSEMNVSTLELGDSALYLCASSPLGQVDRAFFGQGTRLTVV.

The DNA for the CDR3 is TGTGCCAGCAGCCCACGGGGCGGGAGGGCGGATACGCAGTATTTT. This translates into CASSPRGGRADTQYF. The V gene is TRBV28, the J gene TRBJ2-3; the match to TRBD2 covers 9 bases. The CDR3 has 15 residues. V was pared by 6 bases and J by 6 bases, with 10 bases of the junction left unmatched. Germline CDR1 reads MDHEN; CDR2 reads SYDVKM.

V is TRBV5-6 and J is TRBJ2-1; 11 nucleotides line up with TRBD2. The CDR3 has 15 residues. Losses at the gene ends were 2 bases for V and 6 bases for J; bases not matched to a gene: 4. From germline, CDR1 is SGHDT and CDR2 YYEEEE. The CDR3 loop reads CASSLLAGVPNEQFF. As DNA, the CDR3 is TGTGCCAGCAGCTTACTAGCGGGAGTTCCCAATGAGCAGTTCTTC.

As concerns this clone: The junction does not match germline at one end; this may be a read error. CDR3 DNA: TGTGCCAGCAGTACGTACAGAGTGAATACTGAAGCTTTCTTT. Amino acid sequence: CASSTYRVNTEAFF. The gene calls are TRBV28 and TRBJ1-1; D gene ambiguous. Germline CDR1 reads MDHEN; CDR2 reads SYDVKM. This CDR3 region has 14 residues. Complete variable domain (other parts from reference TRBV28 and TRBJ1-1): DVKVTQSSRYLVKRTGEKVFLECVQDMDHENMFWYRQDPGLGLRLIYFSYDVKMKEKGDIPEGYSVSREKKERFSLILESASTNQTSMYLCASSTYRVNTEAFFGQGTRLTVV.

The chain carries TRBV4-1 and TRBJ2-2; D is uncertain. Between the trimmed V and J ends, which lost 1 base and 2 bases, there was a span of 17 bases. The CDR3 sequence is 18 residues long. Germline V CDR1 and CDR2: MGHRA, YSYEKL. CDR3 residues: CASSQASPSVINTGELFF. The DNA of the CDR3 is TGCGCCAGCAGCCAAGCCTCCCCGAGTGTTATAAACACCGGGGAGCTGTTTTTT.

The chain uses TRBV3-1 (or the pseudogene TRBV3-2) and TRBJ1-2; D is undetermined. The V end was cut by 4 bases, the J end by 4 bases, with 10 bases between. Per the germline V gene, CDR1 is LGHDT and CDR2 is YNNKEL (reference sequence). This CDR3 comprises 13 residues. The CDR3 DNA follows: TGTGCCAGCAGCCGCCGGGGTTCCTATGGCTACACCTTC. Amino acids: CASSRRGSYGYTF.

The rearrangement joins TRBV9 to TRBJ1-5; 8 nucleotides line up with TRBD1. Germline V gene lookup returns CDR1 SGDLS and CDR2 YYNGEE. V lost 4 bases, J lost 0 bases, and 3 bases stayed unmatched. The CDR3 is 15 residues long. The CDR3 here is CASSPGQVSNQPQHF. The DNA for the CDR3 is TGTGCCAGCAGCCCGGGACAGGTTAGCAATCAGCCCCAGCATTTT.

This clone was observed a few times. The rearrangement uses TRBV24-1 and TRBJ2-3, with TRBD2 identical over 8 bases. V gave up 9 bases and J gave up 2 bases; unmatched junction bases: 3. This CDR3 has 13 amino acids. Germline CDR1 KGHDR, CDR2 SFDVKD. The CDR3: CATETSDTDTQYF. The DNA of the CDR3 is TGTGCCACCGAGACTAGCGACACAGATACGCAGTATTTT.

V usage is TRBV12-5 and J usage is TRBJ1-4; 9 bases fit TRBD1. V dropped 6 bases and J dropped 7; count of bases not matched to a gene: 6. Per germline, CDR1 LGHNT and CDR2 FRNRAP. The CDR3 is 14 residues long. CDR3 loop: CASGSGQGGEKLFF. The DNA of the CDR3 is TGTGCTAGTGGCTCGGGACAGGGAGGTGAAAAACTGTTTTTT.

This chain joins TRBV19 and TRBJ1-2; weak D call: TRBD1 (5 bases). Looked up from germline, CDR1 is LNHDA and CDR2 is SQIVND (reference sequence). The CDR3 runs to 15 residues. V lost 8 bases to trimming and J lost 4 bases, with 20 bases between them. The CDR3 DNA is TGTGCCAGTCAGGGTCGGACCGCGTCTCTCTATGGCTACACCTTC. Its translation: CASQGRTASLYGYTF.

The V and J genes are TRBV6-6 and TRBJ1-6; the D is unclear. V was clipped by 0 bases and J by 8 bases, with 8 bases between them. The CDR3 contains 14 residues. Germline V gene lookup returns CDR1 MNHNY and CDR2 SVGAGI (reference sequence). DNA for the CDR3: TGTGCCAGCAGTTACTCACAGCTTGATTCACCCCTCCACTTT. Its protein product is CASSYSQLDSPLHF.

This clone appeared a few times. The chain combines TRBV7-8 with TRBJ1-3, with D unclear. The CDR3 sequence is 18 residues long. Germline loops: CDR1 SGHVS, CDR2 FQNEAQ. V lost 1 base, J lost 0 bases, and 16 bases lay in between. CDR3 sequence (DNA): TGTGCCAGCAGCTTAGATAGTTATAAGCGCCTCTCTGGAAACACCATATATTTT. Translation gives CASSLDSYKRLSGNTIYF.

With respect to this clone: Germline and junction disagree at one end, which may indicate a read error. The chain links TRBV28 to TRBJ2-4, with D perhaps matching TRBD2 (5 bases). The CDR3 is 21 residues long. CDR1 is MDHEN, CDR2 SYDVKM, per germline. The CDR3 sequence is CASSLWRMYQFGKLAKNIQYF. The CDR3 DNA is TGTGCCAGCAGTCTATGGAGGATGTACCAGTTCGGTAAACTAGCCAAAAACATTCAGTACTTC.

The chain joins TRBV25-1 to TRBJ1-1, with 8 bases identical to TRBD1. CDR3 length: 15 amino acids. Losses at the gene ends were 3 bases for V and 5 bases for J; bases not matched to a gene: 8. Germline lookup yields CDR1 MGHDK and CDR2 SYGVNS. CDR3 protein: CASSDPDRVVTEAFF. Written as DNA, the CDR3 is TGTGCCAGCAGTGACCCGGACAGGGTTGTGACTGAAGCTTTCTTT.

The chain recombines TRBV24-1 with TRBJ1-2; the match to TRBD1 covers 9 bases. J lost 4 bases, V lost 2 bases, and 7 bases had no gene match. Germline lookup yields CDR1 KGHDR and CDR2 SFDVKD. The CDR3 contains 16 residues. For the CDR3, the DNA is TGTGCCACCAGTGATTCGGGGACAGGGCCCTTCTATGGCTACACCTTC. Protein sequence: CATSDSGTGPFYGYTF.

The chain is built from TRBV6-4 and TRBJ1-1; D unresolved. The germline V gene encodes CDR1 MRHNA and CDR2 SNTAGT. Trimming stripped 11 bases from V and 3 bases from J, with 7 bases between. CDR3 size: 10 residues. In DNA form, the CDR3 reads TGTGCCCCTATCTACACTGAAGCTTTCTTT. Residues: CAPIYTEAFF.

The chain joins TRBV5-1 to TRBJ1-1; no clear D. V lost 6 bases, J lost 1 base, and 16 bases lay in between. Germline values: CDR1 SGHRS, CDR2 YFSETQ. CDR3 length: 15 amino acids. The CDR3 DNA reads TGCGCCAGCATGCCCGCCCGGGGTGGGAACACTGAAGCTTTCTTT. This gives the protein CASMPARGGNTEAFF.

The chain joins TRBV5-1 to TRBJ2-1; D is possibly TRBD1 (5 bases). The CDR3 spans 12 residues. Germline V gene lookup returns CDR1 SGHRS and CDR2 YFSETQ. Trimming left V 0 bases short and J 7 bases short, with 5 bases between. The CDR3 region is CASSLGTNEQFF. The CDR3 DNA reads TGCGCCAGCAGCTTGGGGACAAATGAGCAGTTCTTC.

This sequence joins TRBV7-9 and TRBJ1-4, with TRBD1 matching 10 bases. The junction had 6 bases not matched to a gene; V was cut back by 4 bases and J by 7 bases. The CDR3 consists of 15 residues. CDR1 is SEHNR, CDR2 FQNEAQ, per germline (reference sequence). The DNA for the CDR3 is TGTGCCAGCAGCTCTCTCGACAGGGGGCTTGAAAAACTGTTTTTT. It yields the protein CASSSLDRGLEKLFF.

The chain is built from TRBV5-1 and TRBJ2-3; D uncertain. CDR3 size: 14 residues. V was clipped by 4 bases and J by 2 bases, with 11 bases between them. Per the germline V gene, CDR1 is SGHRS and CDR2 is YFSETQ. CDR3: CASSPYSVTDTQYF. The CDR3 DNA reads TGCGCCAGCAGCCCCTATTCTGTCACAGATACGCAGTATTTT.

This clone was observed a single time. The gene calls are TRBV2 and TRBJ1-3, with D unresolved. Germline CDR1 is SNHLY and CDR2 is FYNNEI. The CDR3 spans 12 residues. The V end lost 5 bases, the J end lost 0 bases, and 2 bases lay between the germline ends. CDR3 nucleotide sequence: TGTGCCAGCAGTCGCTCTGGAAACACCATATATTTT. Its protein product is CASSRSGNTIYF.

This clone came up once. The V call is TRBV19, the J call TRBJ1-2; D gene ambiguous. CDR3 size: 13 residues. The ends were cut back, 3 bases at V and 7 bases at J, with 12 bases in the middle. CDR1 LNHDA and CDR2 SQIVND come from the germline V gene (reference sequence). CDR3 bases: TGTGCCAGTAGTATGGCGGGGATGGGTGGCTACACCTTC. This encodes CASSMAGMGGYTF.

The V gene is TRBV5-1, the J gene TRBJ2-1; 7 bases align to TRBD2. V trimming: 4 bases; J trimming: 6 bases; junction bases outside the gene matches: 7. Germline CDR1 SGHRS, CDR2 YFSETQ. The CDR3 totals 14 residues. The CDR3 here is CASSPTAGVNEQFF. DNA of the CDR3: TGCGCCAGCAGCCCCACGGCGGGAGTCAATGAGCAGTTCTTC.

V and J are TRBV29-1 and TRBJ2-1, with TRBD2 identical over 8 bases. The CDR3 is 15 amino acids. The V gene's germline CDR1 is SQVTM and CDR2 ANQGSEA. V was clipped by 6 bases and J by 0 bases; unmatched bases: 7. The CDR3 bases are TGCAGCGTCATACTAGCGGCAAGCTCCTACAATGAGCAGTTCTTC. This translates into CSVILAASSYNEQFF.

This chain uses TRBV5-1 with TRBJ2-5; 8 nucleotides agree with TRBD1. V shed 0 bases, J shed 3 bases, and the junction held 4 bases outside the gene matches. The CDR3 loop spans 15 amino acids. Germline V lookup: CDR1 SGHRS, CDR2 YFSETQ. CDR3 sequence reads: CASSLATGVKETQYF. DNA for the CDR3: TGCGCCAGCAGCTTGGCGACAGGGGTGAAAGAGACCCAGTACTTC.

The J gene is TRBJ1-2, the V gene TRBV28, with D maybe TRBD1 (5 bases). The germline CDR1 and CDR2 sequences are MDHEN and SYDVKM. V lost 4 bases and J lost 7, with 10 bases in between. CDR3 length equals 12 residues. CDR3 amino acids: CASSWGDFGYTF. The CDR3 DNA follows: TGTGCCAGCAGTTGGGGGGATTTTGGCTACACCTTC.

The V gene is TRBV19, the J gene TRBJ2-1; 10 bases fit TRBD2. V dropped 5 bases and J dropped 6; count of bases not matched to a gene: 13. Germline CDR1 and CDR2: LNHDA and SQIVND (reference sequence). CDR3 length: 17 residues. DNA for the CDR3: TGTGCCAGTAGTCCCAACCGGAAACTAGCGGGGAGCAATGAGCAGTTCTTC. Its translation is CASSPNRKLAGSNEQFF.

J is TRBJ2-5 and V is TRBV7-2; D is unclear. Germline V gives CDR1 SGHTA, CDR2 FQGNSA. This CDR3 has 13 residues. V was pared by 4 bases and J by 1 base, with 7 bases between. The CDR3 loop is CASSSMSQETQYF. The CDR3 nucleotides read TGTGCCAGCAGCTCCATGAGCCAAGAGACCCAGTACTTC.

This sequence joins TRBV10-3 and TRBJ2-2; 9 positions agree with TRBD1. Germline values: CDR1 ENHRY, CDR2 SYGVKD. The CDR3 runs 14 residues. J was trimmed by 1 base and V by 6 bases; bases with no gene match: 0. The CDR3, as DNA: TGTGCCATCAGGGGACAGGGGAACACCGGGGAGCTGTTTTTT. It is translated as CAIRGQGNTGELFF.